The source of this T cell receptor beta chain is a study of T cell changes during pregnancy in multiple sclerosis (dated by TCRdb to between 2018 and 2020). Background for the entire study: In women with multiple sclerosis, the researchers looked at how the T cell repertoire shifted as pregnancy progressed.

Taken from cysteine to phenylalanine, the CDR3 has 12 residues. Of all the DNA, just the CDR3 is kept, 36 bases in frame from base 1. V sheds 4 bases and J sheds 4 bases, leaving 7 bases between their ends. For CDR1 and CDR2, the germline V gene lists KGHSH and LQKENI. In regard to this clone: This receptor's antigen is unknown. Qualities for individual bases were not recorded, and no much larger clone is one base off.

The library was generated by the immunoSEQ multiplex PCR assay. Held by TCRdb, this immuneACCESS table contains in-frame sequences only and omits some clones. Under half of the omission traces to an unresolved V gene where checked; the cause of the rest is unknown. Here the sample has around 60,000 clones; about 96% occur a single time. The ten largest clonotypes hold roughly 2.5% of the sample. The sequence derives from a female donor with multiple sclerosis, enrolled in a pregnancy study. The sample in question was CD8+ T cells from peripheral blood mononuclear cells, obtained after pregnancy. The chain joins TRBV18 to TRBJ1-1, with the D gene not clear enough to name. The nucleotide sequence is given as TGTGCCAGCTCACGGGAGGGCACTGAAGCTTTCTTT. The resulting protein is CASSREGTEAFF. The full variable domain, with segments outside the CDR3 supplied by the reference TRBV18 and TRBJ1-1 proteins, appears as NAGVMQNPRHLVRRRGQEARLRCSPMKGHSHVYWYRQLPEEGLKFMVYLQKENIIDESGMPKERFSAEFPKEGPSILRIQQVVRGDSAAYFCASSREGTEAFFGQGTRLTVV.